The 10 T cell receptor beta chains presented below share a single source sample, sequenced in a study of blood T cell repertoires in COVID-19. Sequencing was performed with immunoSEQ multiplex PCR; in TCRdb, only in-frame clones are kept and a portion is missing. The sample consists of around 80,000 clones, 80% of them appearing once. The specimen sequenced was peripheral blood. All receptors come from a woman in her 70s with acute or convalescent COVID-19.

This CDR3 is CSADGPGVQFF. The CDR3 DNA reads as TGCAGTGCTGATGGACCAGGGGTACAGTTCTTC. The V gene is TRBV20-1, the J gene TRBJ2-1, with TRBD1 as a possible D gene (6 bases). The CDR3 totals 11 residues. The germline gives CDR1 DFQATT, CDR2 SNEGSKA (reference sequence). V was cut by 5 bases and J by 13 bases, with 15 bases left in between.

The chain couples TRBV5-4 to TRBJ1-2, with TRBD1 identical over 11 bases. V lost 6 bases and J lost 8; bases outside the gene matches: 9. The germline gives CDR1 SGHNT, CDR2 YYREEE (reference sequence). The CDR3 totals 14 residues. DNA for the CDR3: TGTGCCAGCACCCAGGGACAGGGGGTATTAGGCTACACCTTC. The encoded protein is CASTQGQGVLGYTF.

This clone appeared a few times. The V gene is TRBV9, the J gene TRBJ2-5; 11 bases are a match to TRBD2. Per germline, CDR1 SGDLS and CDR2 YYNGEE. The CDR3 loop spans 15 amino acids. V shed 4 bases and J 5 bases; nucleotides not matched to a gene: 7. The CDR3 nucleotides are TGTGCCAGCAGCACTCCGACTAGCGGGGAGGAGACCCAGTACTTC. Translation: CASSTPTSGEETQYF.

In nucleotides, the CDR3 is TGTGCCAGCAGCCACCTAGGGGGACAGTTAACCTCTGGGGCCAACGTCCTGACTTTC. Translating it yields CASSHLGGQLTSGANVLTF. The rearrangement links TRBV7-3 to TRBJ2-6; 7 positions agree with TRBD1. V gave up 5 bases and J gave up 0 bases; unmatched junction bases: 13. Germline V gene lookup returns CDR1 SGHTA and CDR2 FQGTGA. This CDR3 spans 19 amino acids.

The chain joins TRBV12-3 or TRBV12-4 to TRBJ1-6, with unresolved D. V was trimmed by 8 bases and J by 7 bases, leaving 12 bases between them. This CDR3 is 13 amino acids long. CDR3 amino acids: CASRTRGNSPLHF. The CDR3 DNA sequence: TGTGCCAGCCGAACTCGAGGGAATTCACCCCTCCACTTT.

The CDR3 sequence: CASSIDRGVMNTEAFF. For the CDR3, the DNA is TGTGCCAGTAGTATAGACAGGGGGGTAATGAACACTGAAGCTTTCTTT. J is TRBJ1-1 and V is TRBV19; 7 bases are a match to TRBD1. The ends lost 0 bases at V and 0 bases at J; junction bases unmatched: 4. The CDR3 totals 16 residues. The germline V gene encodes CDR1 LNHDA and CDR2 SQIVND (reference sequence).

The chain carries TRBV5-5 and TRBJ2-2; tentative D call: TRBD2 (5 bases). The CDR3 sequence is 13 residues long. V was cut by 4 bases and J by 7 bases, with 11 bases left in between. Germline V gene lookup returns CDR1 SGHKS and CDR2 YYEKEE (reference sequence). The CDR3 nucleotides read TGTGCCAGCAGCCGGGGAACGTTCGGGGAGCTGTTTTTT. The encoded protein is CASSRGTFGELFF.

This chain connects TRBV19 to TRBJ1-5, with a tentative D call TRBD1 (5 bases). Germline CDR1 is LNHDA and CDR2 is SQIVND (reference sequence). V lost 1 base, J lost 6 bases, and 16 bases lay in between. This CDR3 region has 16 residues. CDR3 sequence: CASSIGAAGGSQPQHF. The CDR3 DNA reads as TGTGCCAGTAGTATAGGCGCTGCGGGGGGAAGTCAGCCCCAGCATTTT.

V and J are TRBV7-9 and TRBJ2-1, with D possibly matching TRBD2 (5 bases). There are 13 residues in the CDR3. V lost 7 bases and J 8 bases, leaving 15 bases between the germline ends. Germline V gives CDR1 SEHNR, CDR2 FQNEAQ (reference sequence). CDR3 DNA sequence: TGTGCCAGCACCTCGGTTCACGGGGATGAGCAGTTCTTC. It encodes CASTSVHGDEQFF.

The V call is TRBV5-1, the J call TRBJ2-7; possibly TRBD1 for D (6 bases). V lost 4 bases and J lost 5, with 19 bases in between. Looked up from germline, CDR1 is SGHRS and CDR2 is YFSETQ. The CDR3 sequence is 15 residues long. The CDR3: CASSLQQGLFDEQYF. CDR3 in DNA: TGCGCCAGCAGCCTCCAACAGGGTCTCTTCGACGAGCAGTACTTC.